This T cell receptor beta chain originates from a study of response to subunit inactivated influenza vaccine. Whole-study results and caveats: After each seasonal influenza vaccination, few new T cells are recruited, the authors suggested.

A note on this clonotype: Its target is not known.

The germline V and J ends were trimmed by 4 bases and 2 bases, with 10 bases remaining between them. The CDR3 covers 14 residues. Germline values: CDR1 KGHSH, CDR2 LQKENI. TCRdb re-analysed the RT-PCR reads in MiXCR, keeping a single row per CDR3 protein. The data show approximately 500,000 distinct CDR3 sequences, around 15% seen once. This chain joins TRBV18 and TRBJ2-3, with D perhaps matching TRBD1 (6 bases). The TCR originated in a man aged 45-65 years who received an inactivated influenza vaccine. Sequencing was performed on PBMCs from blood, taken 11 to 12 days after vaccination. CDR3 coding DNA: TGTGCCAGCTCACGGGGACACCCCACAGATACGCAGTATTTT. Translated: CASSRGHPTDTQYF.